The 20 T cell receptor beta chains in this list originate from one sample, sequenced in a study of blood T cells in healthy people across ages. The authors ran a second PCR of about 7 to 11 cycles using a sample-barcoded 5' primer and a J-beta primer mix. In TCRdb, the 5' RACE reads were re-called with MiXCR into one record per CDR3 protein. The sample gives some 710,000 distinct CDR3 sequences, 22% of which show up once; around 22% is in the top ten. Sequencing input: blood. The receptors originated from a man between 65 and 85 years old in good health.

The rearrangement joins TRBV2 to TRBJ2-7; possible D gene TRBD1, 6 bases. Trimming shortened V by 6 bases and J by 0 bases, and 12 bases separated the two germline ends. CDR1 SNHLY and CDR2 FYNNEI come from the germline V gene. This CDR3 region has 14 residues. The CDR3 here is CASRSQGSSYEQYF. The CDR3 region has the DNA TGTGCCAGCAGGTCCCAGGGGAGCTCCTACGAGCAGTACTTC.

This sequence joins TRBV10-3 and TRBJ2-7; D not resolved. CDR1 is ENHRY, CDR2 SYGVKD, per germline. Trimming cost V 6 bases and J 1 base, with 13 bases left between them. The CDR3 extends over 14 amino acids. The CDR3 loop reads CAIRAAAGSYEQYF. Written as DNA, the CDR3 is TGTGCCATCAGGGCGGCCGCCGGTTCCTACGAGCAGTACTTC.

Details on this clonotype: Sequence at one end of the junction differs from germline and may be a read error. The CDR3 nucleotides read TGCGCCTCAAGGCGCGGGGGTACGAACACCGGGGAGCCGTTTTTT. Encoded protein: CASRRGGTNTGEPFF. This rearrangement joins TRBV5-1 to TRBJ2-2; 7 nucleotides match TRBD2. The CDR3 has 15 residues. The germline V gene has CDR1 SGHRS and CDR2 YFSETQ.

This clonotype was seen only a few times. The chain uses TRBV2 and TRBJ1-4, with TRBD1 matching 9 bases. The germline CDR1 and CDR2 sequences are SNHLY and FYNNEI. The ends lost 7 bases at V and 4 bases at J; junction bases unmatched: 16. The CDR3 loop spans 18 amino acids. The CDR3 region has the DNA TGTGCCAGCACTTTACACAGGGGGCTTCGTTCCGATAATGAAAAACTGTTTTTT. Translation gives CASTLHRGLRSDNEKLFF.

This clonotype has at least ten counts. The chain couples TRBV7-2 to TRBJ2-3; 9 bases are a match to TRBD2. The CDR3 is 14 amino acids. V lost 8 bases to trimming and J lost 6 bases; unmatched junction nucleotides: 9. Germline V gives CDR1 SGHTA, CDR2 FQGNSA. CDR3 coding DNA: TGTGCCAGCTCTCTGAGGACTAGCGTGGATACGCAGTATTTT. It codes for CASSLRTSVDTQYF.

This clonotype was observed many times. The gene calls are TRBV10-2 and TRBJ2-5; 10 bases are a match to TRBD2. CDR1 WSHSY and CDR2 SAAADI come from the germline V gene. V dropped 7 bases and J dropped 1; count of bases not matched to a gene: 3. The CDR3 length is 14 residues. CDR3 DNA sequence: TGCGCCAGCAAAGAGCGGGGGGGCCAAGAGACCCAGTACTTC. It translates to CASKERGGQETQYF.

This clonotype was counted between two and nine times. The chain has TRBV12-3 or TRBV12-4 and TRBJ1-6; TRBD1 might be the D (6 bases). V gave up 2 bases and J gave up 6 bases, with 14 bases separating them. The CDR3 runs 16 residues. The CDR3 protein is CASSLLGGAGNSPLHF. The DNA of the CDR3 is TGTGCCAGCAGTTTATTGGGGGGCGCCGGTAATTCACCCCTCCACTTT.

J is TRBJ1-2 and V is TRBV29-1; TRBD1 aligns across 8 bases. The CDR3 extends over 12 amino acids. Germline CDR1 and CDR2: SQVTM and ANQGSEA. The ends lost 5 bases at V and 7 bases at J; junction bases unmatched: 6. The CDR3 DNA follows: TGCAGCGTTCGGCAGGGGGCTCGTGGCTACACCTTC. Protein sequence: CSVRQGARGYTF. Variable domain in full (rest from reference TRBV29-1 and TRBJ1-2): SAVISQKPSRDICQRGTSLTIQCQVDSQVTMMFWYRQQPGQSLTLIATANQGSEATYESGFVIDKFPISRPNLTFSTLTVSNMSPEDSSIYLCSVRQGARGYTFGSGTRLTVV.

This clonotype was seen more than once but under ten times. The DNA for the CDR3 is TGTGCCACCCTGGGACTAGCCCTAAATGAGCAGTTCTTC. Residues: CATLGLALNEQFF. V is TRBV10-3 and J is TRBJ2-1; 9 nucleotides match TRBD2. This CDR3 has 13 residues. Trimming cost V 10 bases and J 7 bases; bases outside gene matches: 8. Looked up from germline, CDR1 is ENHRY and CDR2 is SYGVKD.

On this clonotype: Compared with germline, one end of the junction differs, possibly owing to a read error. The chain uses TRBV19 and TRBJ2-1, with 9 bases lining up with TRBD2. The CDR3 extends over 15 amino acids. Germline values: CDR1 LNHDA, CDR2 SQIVND (reference sequence). CDR3 residues: CASSMRRGGNNEQFF. The CDR3 DNA reads TGTGCCAGCAGTATGAGGCGGGGGGGAAACAATGAGCAGTTCTTC.

The chain is built from TRBV20-1 and TRBJ2-7; possibly TRBD2 for D (6 bases). Germline CDR1 is DFQATT and CDR2 is SNEGSKA (reference sequence). With 3 bases removed from V and 0 bases from J, the gap between germline ends came to 6 bases. This CDR3 is built from 12 residues. This chain's CDR3 is CSASGSSYEQYF. The CDR3 nucleotides are TGCAGTGCTAGCGGGAGCTCCTACGAGCAGTACTTC.

This clonotype appeared a few times. CDR3 DNA: TGTGCCAGCAGTGAATGGAGCGGGGTCCAAGAGACCCAGTACTTC. It encodes CASSEWSGVQETQYF. The rearrangement joins TRBV2 to TRBJ2-5, with 7 bases identical to TRBD2. Trimming took 2 bases from V and 1 from J; bases not matched to a gene: 4. Germline CDR1 SNHLY, CDR2 FYNNEI. The CDR3 totals 15 residues.

There are a few counts of this clonotype. The J gene is TRBJ1-4, the V gene TRBV6-2 or TRBV6-3; 7 bases agree with TRBD1. With V trimmed by 5 bases and J by 1 base, 4 bases remained unmatched. CDR1 is MNHEY, CDR2 SVGEGT, per germline. The CDR3 consists of 15 residues. The CDR3 sequence: CASSTRQGTNEKLFF. CDR3 coding DNA: TGTGCCAGCAGTACACGACAGGGAACTAATGAAAAACTGTTTTTT.

The chain carries TRBV5-4 and TRBJ2-1, with D unresolved. Germline V lookup: CDR1 SGHNT, CDR2 YYREEE (reference sequence). The CDR3 runs 13 residues. The V end lost 3 bases, the J end lost 5 bases, and 9 bases lay between the germline ends. The CDR3 region is CASSSDINNEQFF. CDR3 nucleotides: TGTGCCAGCAGCTCCGACATAAACAATGAGCAGTTCTTC.

V usage is TRBV29-1 and J usage is TRBJ2-3; D may be TRBD1 (5 bases). V shed 5 bases and J shed 4 bases, with 13 bases lying between them. Germline lookup yields CDR1 SQVTM and CDR2 ANQGSEA. CDR3 size: 13 residues. Written as DNA, the CDR3 is TGCAGCGTTCGCGGCCAAGGGGCAGATACGCAGTATTTT. This codes for CSVRGQGADTQYF.

This clonotype was observed a handful of times. The V gene is TRBV12-3 or TRBV12-4, the J gene TRBJ2-2, with TRBD2 identical over 7 bases. The CDR3 extends over 14 amino acids. J lost 1 base, V lost 5 bases, and 1 base had no gene match. CDR3: CASSASGNTGELFF. DNA for the CDR3: TGTGCCAGCAGTGCTAGCGGGAACACCGGGGAGCTGTTTTTT.

This clonotype was picked up a small number of times. The chain recombines TRBV4-1 with TRBJ2-2; no clear D. CDR1 is MGHRA and CDR2 is YSYEKL in the germline V gene. Deletions cut 0 bases from V and 7 bases from J, with 9 bases between. This CDR3 region has 14 residues. CDR3 nucleotide sequence: TGCGCCAGCAGCCAAGACCAGTTGGGCGGGGAGCTGTTTTTT. This translates into CASSQDQLGGELFF.

The sample holds a few counts of this clonotype. Its ends do not fully match the called genes, so a read error is possible. The chain uses TRBV7-9 and TRBJ2-3; TRBD2 matches 10 bases. Germline-derived CDR1 and CDR2 are SEHNR and FQNEAQ (reference sequence). This CDR3 is 17 amino acids long. CDR3 DNA sequence: TGTGCCAGCAGCCTAGCCCCGGCTAGCGGGAGTTCAGATACGCAGTATTTT. This encodes CASSLAPASGSSDTQYF.

In the case of this clonotype: One end of the junction is discordant with germline, which a read error may explain. The chain has TRBV12-3 or TRBV12-4 and TRBJ2-3; 9 nucleotides line up with TRBD2. CDR3 size: 13 residues. Here the CDR3 DNA reads TGTGCCAGCAGGTTAGCGGGAGCAGATGCGCAGTATTTT. Translating gives CASRLAGADAQYF.

The chain couples TRBV29-1 to TRBJ2-7; D is perhaps TRBD2 (5 bases). The V end was cut by 5 bases, the J end by 6 bases, with 11 bases between. This CDR3 spans 11 amino acids. Germline V lookup: CDR1 SQVTM, CDR2 ANQGSEA. CDR3 protein: CSVPAAVEQYV. The CDR3 nucleotides read TGCAGCGTTCCGGCAGCGGTCGAGCAGTACGTC.